The 13 T cell receptor beta chains given below trace back to one sample, sequenced in a study of cytomegalovirus exposure and HLA in healthy donors. PCR primers comprised 60 Vbeta and 13 Jbeta primers. The table came from immunoSEQ multiplex PCR; TCRdb's copy has only in-frame clones and leaves some out. The table has 150,000 to 200,000 clones, around 77% seen once. The sequencing input was PBMCs. These receptors were taken from a woman aged 40 to 49 in good health and CMV-seronegative.

This clone has only a few counts. The chain joins TRBV27 to TRBJ1-2; 7 nucleotides agree with TRBD1. The J segment lost 8 bases and the V segment lost 5 bases, leaving 8 bases of the junction unmatched. The CDR3 runs 13 residues. The V gene's germline CDR1 is MNHEY and CDR2 SMNVEV (reference sequence). For the CDR3, the DNA is TGTGCCAGCAGTCCAACGACAGGGTACGGCTACACCTTC. Protein product: CASSPTTGYGYTF.

The rearrangement uses TRBV28 and TRBJ2-1, with D perhaps TRBD2 (5 bases). The CDR3 consists of 14 residues. The germline CDR1 and CDR2 sequences are MDHEN and SYDVKM. V was trimmed by 1 base and J by 5 bases, leaving 9 bases between them. CDR3 in DNA: TGTGCCAGCAGTTTATATCGAGCGGACAATGAGCAGTTCTTC. This sequence encodes CASSLYRADNEQFF.

This clone has only one observation. The chain combines TRBV30 with TRBJ1-1, with D possibly TRBD1 on 6 matching bases. CDR3 length: 14 amino acids. Looked up from germline, CDR1 is GTSNPN and CDR2 is SVGIG (reference sequence). V lost 0 bases to trimming and J lost 4 bases, with 12 bases between them. CDR3 protein: CAWSVKAGVTEAFF. The CDR3 DNA is TGTGCCTGGAGTGTTAAGGCAGGGGTCACTGAAGCTTTCTTT.

The chain recombines TRBV5-1 with TRBJ1-1, with D perhaps TRBD1 (5 bases). Germline lookup yields CDR1 SGHRS and CDR2 YFSETQ. Trimming stripped 0 bases from V and 3 bases from J, with 12 bases between. The CDR3 is 15 amino acids. CDR3 amino acids: CASSLAGREDTEAFF. The CDR3, as DNA: TGCGCCAGCAGCTTGGCGGGCAGGGAAGACACTGAAGCTTTCTTT.

This rearrangement joins TRBV7-2 to TRBJ1-2, with D perhaps matching TRBD1 (6 bases). Deletions cut 0 bases from V and 6 bases from J, with 11 bases between. Germline CDR1 and CDR2: SGHTA and FQGNSA. This CDR3 has 14 amino acids. The CDR3 region has the DNA TGTGCCAGCAGCTTAGCTTCAGGGGTGGATGGCTACACCTTC. Residues: CASSLASGVDGYTF.

The V call is TRBV28, the J call TRBJ1-1; weak D call: TRBD1 (5 bases). Trimming shortened V by 6 bases and J by 0 bases, and 17 bases separated the two germline ends. The CDR3 extends over 16 amino acids. Germline V gene data show CDR1 as MDHEN and CDR2 as SYDVKM. CDR3 DNA sequence: TGTGCCAGCAGCTCCACCATAGACAGCCTGAACACTGAAGCTTTCTTT. Translated, it gives CASSSTIDSLNTEAFF.

The rearrangement uses TRBV30 and TRBJ1-5, with 8 nucleotides matching TRBD1. Per the germline V gene, CDR1 is GTSNPN and CDR2 is SVGIG (reference sequence). The length of the CDR3 is 17 residues. V shed 4 bases and J 3 bases; nucleotides not matched to a gene: 14. CDR3 nucleotides: TGTGCCTGGACTAGAGGACAGGGCGGGCTTAACAATCAGCCCCAGCATTTT. Translated: CAWTRGQGGLNNQPQHF.

This chain joins TRBV19 and TRBJ1-1; D perhaps matches TRBD1 (6 bases). Looked up from germline, CDR1 is LNHDA and CDR2 is SQIVND (reference sequence). V lost 7 bases, J lost 3 bases, and 15 bases lay in between. The CDR3 runs to 14 residues. The CDR3 loop reads CASISDRFYTEAFF. DNA of the CDR3: TGTGCCAGTATTTCCGACAGGTTTTACACTGAAGCTTTCTTT.

The chain's CDR3 is CASSEGYVQETQYF. CDR3 nucleotides: TGTGCCAGCAGTGAAGGTTATGTTCAAGAGACCCAGTACTTC. This chain links TRBV2 with TRBJ2-5; D is unclear. The CDR3 sequence is 14 residues long. Germline-derived CDR1 and CDR2 are SNHLY and FYNNEI. Trimming left V 1 base short and J 2 bases short, with 8 bases between.

The V gene is TRBV5-1, the J gene TRBJ2-3; TRBD1 is a possible D gene (5 bases). CDR3 length: 16 residues. Trimming stripped 0 bases from V and 6 bases from J, with 17 bases between. Germline-derived CDR1 and CDR2 are SGHRS and YFSETQ. The CDR3 protein is CASSLGGNALSDTQYF. In nucleotides, the CDR3 is TGCGCCAGCAGCTTGGGGGGCAACGCCTTGAGCGATACGCAGTATTTT.

The J gene is TRBJ2-1, the V gene TRBV5-6; 12 nucleotides agree with TRBD2. The CDR3 runs to 15 residues. Germline loops: CDR1 SGHDT, CDR2 YYEEEE. Trimming cost V 4 bases and J 7 bases; bases outside gene matches: 6. CDR3 protein: CASSLTSGSENEQFF. Written as DNA, the CDR3 is TGTGCCAGCAGCCTGACTAGCGGGAGCGAGAATGAGCAGTTCTTC. Full variable domain (rest looked up from reference TRBV5-6 and TRBJ2-1): DAGVTQSPTHLIKTRGQQVTLRCSPKSGHDTVSWYQQALGQGPQFIFQYYEEEERQRGNFPDRFSGHQFPNYSSELNVNALLLGDSALYLCASSLTSGSENEQFFGPGTRLTVL.

This clone turned up a few times. The V and J genes are TRBV29-1 and TRBJ1-1; 7 positions match TRBD1. CDR1 and CDR2 from the germline V gene are SQVTM and ANQGSEA. This CDR3 region has 12 residues. The V and J ends lost 7 bases and 4 bases, in that order; junction bases with no gene match: 6. The CDR3 nucleotides read TGCAGCGCGATCAGGGGGAGCACTGAAGCTTTCTTT. It translates to CSAIRGSTEAFF.

This clone was seen only once. This chain connects TRBV6-5 to TRBJ2-1; weak D call: TRBD2 (7 bases). The CDR3 spans 15 residues. CDR1 and CDR2 from the germline V gene are MNHEY and SVGAGI. V shed 2 bases and J shed 7 bases, with 15 bases lying between them. The CDR3 reads CASSYEGGRGNEQFF. The CDR3, as DNA: TGTGCCAGCAGTTACGAGGGGGGGCGCGGGAATGAGCAGTTCTTC.